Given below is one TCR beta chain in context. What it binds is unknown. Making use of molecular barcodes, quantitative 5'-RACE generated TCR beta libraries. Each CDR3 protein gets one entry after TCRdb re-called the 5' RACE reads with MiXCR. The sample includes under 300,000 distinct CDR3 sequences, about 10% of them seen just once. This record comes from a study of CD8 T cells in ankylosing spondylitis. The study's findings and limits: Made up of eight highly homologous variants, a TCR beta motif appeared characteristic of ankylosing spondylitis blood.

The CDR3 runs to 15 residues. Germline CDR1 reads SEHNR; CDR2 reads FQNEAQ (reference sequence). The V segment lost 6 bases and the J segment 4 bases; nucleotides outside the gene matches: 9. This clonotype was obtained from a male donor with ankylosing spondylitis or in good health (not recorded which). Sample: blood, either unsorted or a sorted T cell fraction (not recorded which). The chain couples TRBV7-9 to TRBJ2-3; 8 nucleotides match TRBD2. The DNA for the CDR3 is TGTGCCAGCAGTCCGGGACTAGTTGGGCCAGATACGCAGTATTTT. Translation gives CASSPGLVGPDTQYF.